These 19 T cell receptor beta chains came from one sample sequenced in a study of T cells after yellow fever vaccination. TCRdb passed the 5' RACE reads through MiXCR, listing each CDR3 protein once. The repertoire holds some 340,000 distinct CDR3 sequences, with roughly a tenth as singletons. The sample was CD4+ T cells sorted from PBMCs, taken 45 days after the yellow fever booster vaccination. These receptor sequences come from a man aged 18 to 30 who received the YFV17D yellow fever vaccine.

The chain employs TRBV27 and TRBJ2-7; D uncertain. The CDR3 totals 12 residues. Germline V gene data show CDR1 as MNHEY and CDR2 as SMNVEV (reference sequence). Trimming removed 4 bases at V and 6 bases at J, with 10 bases between. The CDR3 loop is CASSSAQREQYF. The CDR3 DNA follows: TGTGCCAGCAGTTCGGCCCAGCGCGAGCAGTACTTC.

The V gene is TRBV4-3, the J gene TRBJ1-2; 9 bases map to TRBD1. CDR3 size: 16 residues. Germline values: CDR1 LGHNA, CDR2 YSLEER. The junction had 14 bases not matched to a gene; V was cut back by 4 bases and J by 8 bases. CDR3 protein: CASSRTDPGQGGGYTF. The CDR3 DNA follows: TGCGCCAGCAGCCGGACAGATCCGGGACAGGGCGGCGGCTACACCTTC.

V and J are TRBV29-1 and TRBJ2-1; D is ambiguous. CDR1 is SQVTM and CDR2 is ANQGSEA in the germline V gene. V lost 5 bases to trimming and J lost 0 bases, with 11 bases between them. CDR3 size: 14 residues. The CDR3, as DNA: TGCAGCGTTAGCGTCTACAGCTCCTACAATGAGCAGTTCTTC. It is translated as CSVSVYSSYNEQFF.

V usage is TRBV10-3 and J usage is TRBJ2-7, with D possibly TRBD1 on 5 matching bases. V lost 2 bases, J lost 2 bases, and 10 bases lay in between. Germline loops: CDR1 ENHRY, CDR2 SYGVKD. This CDR3 contains 14 residues. CDR3 nucleotides: TGTGCCATCAGTGAGCAGGGCGGACCCTACGAGCAGTACGTC. Translated: CAISEQGGPYEQYV.

The rearrangement joins TRBV12-3 or TRBV12-4 to TRBJ1-2; tentative D call: TRBD1 (5 bases). The CDR3 contains 13 residues. The V end lost 5 bases, the J end lost 8 bases, and 15 bases lay between the germline ends. The CDR3 region is CASSHLREGGYTF. In nucleotides, the CDR3 is TGTGCCAGCAGTCACCTCAGGGAGGGGGGCTACACCTTC.

The chain carries TRBV6-1 and TRBJ2-3, with unresolved D. V was cut by 6 bases and J by 0 bases, with 13 bases left in between. The CDR3 has 15 amino acids. Germline CDR1 MNHNS, CDR2 SASEGT. The CDR3 region has the DNA TGTGCCAGCAGCCCTGGCCAGATTAGCACAGATACGCAGTATTTT. Protein: CASSPGQISTDTQYF.

This clonotype appeared many times. The V and J genes are TRBV12-3 or TRBV12-4 and TRBJ2-2; 11 bases map to TRBD2. The CDR3 consists of 15 residues. V gave up 5 bases and J gave up 3 bases; unmatched junction bases: 2. DNA of the CDR3: TGTGCCAGCAGTGCACTAGCGGGGGACACCGGGGAGCTGTTTTTT. Amino acids: CASSALAGDTGELFF.

This clonotype came up a few times. V is TRBV24-1 and J is TRBJ2-1; no reliable D call. V was cut by 5 bases and J by 8 bases, with 15 bases left in between. The CDR3 totals 14 residues. Germline values: CDR1 KGHDR, CDR2 SFDVKD. The CDR3 region has the DNA TGTGCCACCAGTGTCAACCGGGCAGATGATGAGCAGTTCTTC. Its protein product is CATSVNRADDEQFF.

The V and J genes are TRBV6-2 or TRBV6-3 and TRBJ1-1; D ambiguous. Trimming stripped 4 bases from V and 0 bases from J, with 12 bases between. Germline V lookup: CDR1 MNHEY, CDR2 SVGEGT. CDR3 size: 15 residues. DNA of the CDR3: TGTGCCAGCAGTTCGATGTGGACTATGAACACTGAAGCTTTCTTT. The encoded protein is CASSSMWTMNTEAFF.

The V gene is TRBV7-8, the J gene TRBJ1-4; unclear D gene. CDR3 length: 16 amino acids. Trimming removed 0 bases at V and 4 bases at J, with 12 bases between. From germline, CDR1 is SGHVS and CDR2 FQNEAQ. CDR3 nucleotide sequence: TGTGCCAGCAGCTTAGCTCGAGGGCGAAATAATGAAAAACTGTTTTTT. Encoded protein: CASSLARGRNNEKLFF.

The rearrangement joins TRBV20-1 to TRBJ1-5, with a weak D call TRBD1 (6 bases). V was clipped by 6 bases and J by 6 bases, with 15 bases between them. Looked up from germline, CDR1 is DFQATT and CDR2 is SNEGSKA (reference sequence). This CDR3 has 13 amino acids. This CDR3 reads CSAILTGTQPQHF. In DNA form, the CDR3 reads TGCAGTGCCATTTTAACAGGGACTCAGCCCCAGCATTTT.

This clonotype occurred a few times. V and J are TRBV6-5 and TRBJ1-2, with TRBD1 identical over 10 bases. The CDR3 sequence is 16 residues long. CDR1 and CDR2 (germline): MNHEY, SVGAGI. The ends lost 8 bases at V and 6 bases at J; junction bases unmatched: 15. The CDR3 sequence: CASSTKYRDRGHGYTF. In nucleotides, the CDR3 is TGTGCCAGCTCGACTAAATACCGGGACAGGGGTCATGGCTACACCTTC.

This clonotype was seen only a few times. This chain joins TRBV27 and TRBJ2-7, with 8 bases lining up with TRBD1. With V trimmed by 5 bases and J by 6 bases, 6 bases remained unmatched. The V gene's germline CDR1 is MNHEY and CDR2 SMNVEV (reference sequence). The CDR3 contains 13 residues. CDR3 sequence reads: CASSQTGAGEQYV. The CDR3 bases are TGTGCCAGCAGTCAGACAGGGGCAGGCGAGCAGTACGTC.

This chain connects TRBV18 to TRBJ2-5; perhaps D is TRBD1 or TRBD2 (5 bases each). CDR3 length equals 15 residues. Trimming cost V 2 bases and J 4 bases, with 14 bases left between them. Looked up from germline, CDR1 is KGHSH and CDR2 is LQKENI. The CDR3 protein is CASSPGSGTRETQYF. Here the CDR3 DNA reads TGTGCCAGCTCACCAGGGTCCGGGACCCGAGAGACCCAGTACTTC.

The genes are TRBV6-2 or TRBV6-3 and TRBJ1-5; no reliable D call. This CDR3 is 12 amino acids long. Trimming took 10 bases from V and 4 from J, leaving 11 bases between them. Germline values: CDR1 MNHEY, CDR2 SVGEGT. The CDR3 loop is CATGDGNQPQHF. CDR3 nucleotide sequence: TGTGCCACCGGAGACGGTAATCAGCCCCAGCATTTT.

This rearrangement joins TRBV7-2 to TRBJ1-5; possible D gene TRBD1, 6 bases. The CDR3 totals 15 residues. V was pared by 2 bases and J by 4 bases, with 12 bases between. The germline V gene has CDR1 SGHTA and CDR2 FQGNSA. The CDR3 protein is CASSLSGDRNQPQHF. DNA for the CDR3: TGTGCCAGCAGCTTATCAGGGGACCGTAATCAGCCCCAGCATTTT.

This clonotype was recorded many times. The genes are TRBV7-2 and TRBJ2-7; D may be TRBD2 (6 bases). This CDR3 is 15 amino acids long. Trimming pared 5 bases from V and 0 bases from J, leaving 14 bases between. Looked up from germline, CDR1 is SGHTA and CDR2 is FQGNSA. In DNA, the CDR3 is TGTGCCAGCAGCGCGGGACTCCTGAGCTCCTACGAGCAGTACTTC. Protein product: CASSAGLLSSYEQYF.

This clonotype was recorded a few times. The chain links TRBV4-1 to TRBJ2-7; 9 nucleotides match TRBD1. V shed 0 bases, J shed 8 bases, and the junction held 8 bases outside the gene matches. The V gene's germline CDR1 is MGHRA and CDR2 YSYEKL. The CDR3 consists of 15 residues. CDR3 in amino acids: CASSQDRGTGYKQYF. The CDR3 DNA reads TGCGCCAGCAGCCAAGATCGCGGGACAGGGTATAAGCAGTACTTC.

This clonotype was counted only a few times. The chain links TRBV18 to TRBJ2-3; TRBD2 matches at 8 bases. The V and J ends lost 0 bases and 2 bases, in that order; junction bases with no gene match: 1. CDR1 and CDR2 (germline): KGHSH, LQKENI. The CDR3 contains 15 residues. The CDR3 region is CASSPPSGVTDTQYF. CDR3 in DNA: TGTGCCAGCTCACCACCTAGCGGGGTCACAGATACGCAGTATTTT.